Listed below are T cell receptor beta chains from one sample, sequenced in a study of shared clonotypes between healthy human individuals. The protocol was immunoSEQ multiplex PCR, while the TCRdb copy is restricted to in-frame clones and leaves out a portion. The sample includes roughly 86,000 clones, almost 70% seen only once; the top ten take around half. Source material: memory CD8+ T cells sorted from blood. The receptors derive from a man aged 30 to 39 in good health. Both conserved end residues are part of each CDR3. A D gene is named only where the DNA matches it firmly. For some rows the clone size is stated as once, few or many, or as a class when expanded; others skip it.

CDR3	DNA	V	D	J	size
CASSLSTSLVGEQYF	TGTGCCAGCAGTTTATCGACTAGTCTGGTGGGTGAGCAGTACTTC	TRBV27	.	TRBJ2-7	.
CASSVGKNEQFF	TGTGCCAGCAGCGTAGGGAAGAATGAGCAGTTCTTC	TRBV11-2	.	TRBJ2-1	few
CASSLHPGPREQYF	TGCGCCAGCAGCCTTCACCCGGGGCCCAGAGAGCAGTACTTC	TRBV4-1	.	TRBJ2-7	.
CASSGPSGQSSYNEQFF	TGTGCCAGCAGTGGCCCTAGCGGTCAGAGCTCCTACAATGAGCAGTTCTTC	TRBV6-1	TRBD2	TRBJ2-1	.
CASSFVSYEQYF	TGTGCCAGCAGTTTCGTCTCCTACGAGCAGTACTTC	TRBV25-1	.	TRBJ2-7	many
CASSLRDTHYEQYF	TGTGCCAGCAGCTTAAGGGACACCCACTACGAGCAGTACTTC	TRBV7-2	.	TRBJ2-7	.
CASSREPGTYEQYF	TGCGCCAGCAGCCGGGAGCCAGGGACCTACGAGCAGTACTTC	TRBV5-1	.	TRBJ2-7	.
CASSWQGGTDTQYF	TGCGCCAGCAGCTGGCAGGGTGGTACAGATACGCAGTATTTT	TRBV5-1	.	TRBJ2-3	.
CASSETGFGEKLFF	TGTGCCAGCAGCGAAACAGGGTTCGGAGAAAAACTGTTTTTT	TRBV2	.	TRBJ1-4	.
CASSAGEASGYNEQFF	TGTGCCAGCAGTGCGGGCGAGGCTAGCGGGTACAATGAGCAGTTCTTC	TRBV28	TRBD2	TRBJ2-1	few
CASSPTGKGETQYF	TGTGCCAGCAGCCCCACGGGCAAAGGCGAGACCCAGTACTTC	TRBV7-9	.	TRBJ2-5	.
CASSDWGSSYNEQFF	TGTGCCAGCAGTGACTGGGGATCCTCCTACAATGAGCAGTTCTTC	TRBV6-1	.	TRBJ2-1	.
CASRPPAGETGELFF	TGTGCCAGCAGACCCCCAGCGGGAGAGACCGGGGAGCTGTTTTTT	TRBV6-6	TRBD2	TRBJ2-2	.
CASSPPPRGGSYNEQLF	TGTGCCAGCTCACCACCGCCAAGGGGCGGTTCCTACAATGAGCAGCTCTTC	TRBV18	.	TRBJ2-1	.
CASSPDRENGYTF	TGTGCCAGCTCACCAGACAGGGAAAATGGCTACACCTTC	TRBV18	TRBD1	TRBJ1-2	once
CASSQDTPGYYGYTF	TGCGCCAGCAGCCAAGATACCCCGGGGTACTATGGCTACACCTTC	TRBV4-1	.	TRBJ1-2	medium-sized
CASTAGGGLIYGYTF	TGTGCCAGCACCGCGGGAGGGGGATTGATCTATGGCTACACCTTC	TRBV6-6	.	TRBJ1-2	.
CASSQDARGSSDTQYF	TGTGCCAGCAGCCAAGATGCTAGGGGAAGCTCAGATACGCAGTATTTT	TRBV14	.	TRBJ2-3	.
CASSLEAGYTYSNQPQHF	TGTGCCAGCAGCTTGGAGGCAGGGTATACTTATAGCAATCAGCCCCAGCATTTT	TRBV5-8	.	TRBJ1-5	few
CASSYGQGPSYEQYF	TGTGCCAGCAGTTACGGACAGGGACCCTCCTACGAGCAGTACTTC	TRBV6-6	TRBD1	TRBJ2-7	.
CASSQSSGTARNTIYF	TGTGCCAGCAGCCAATCTTCGGGGACGGCACGAAACACCATATATTTT	TRBV16	.	TRBJ1-3	few
CASSRTTLAGVTDTQYF	TGTGCCAGCAGCCGTACCACACTAGCGGGAGTCACAGATACGCAGTATTTT	TRBV5-5	TRBD2	TRBJ2-3	medium-sized
CASSSLASGRTDTQYF	TGTGCCAGCAGCTCGTTAGCGAGCGGGCGGACAGATACGCAGTATTTT	TRBV5-4	.	TRBJ2-3	.
CASSPIPGTEDYGYTF	TGTGCCAGCTCACCTATACCAGGGACAGAAGACTATGGCTACACCTTC	TRBV18	TRBD1	TRBJ1-2	.
CASSSSGQSYF	TGTGCCAGCAGTTCCTCGGGACAGTCTTACTTC	TRBV6-5	TRBD1	TRBJ2-7	.
CASSITGTDTQYF	TGTGCCAGTAGTATCACGGGCACAGATACGCAGTATTTT	TRBV19	.	TRBJ2-3	few
CASSMQKQGYGGYTF	TGTGCCAGCAGTATGCAAAAACAGGGATACGGAGGCTACACCTTC	TRBV27	.	TRBJ1-2	.
CASSLIRGAEAFF	TGTGCCAGCAGTTTAATAAGGGGCGCTGAAGCTTTCTTT	TRBV28	.	TRBJ1-1	.
CAVRITSGASYNEQFF	TGCGCCGTCCGGATCACTAGCGGGGCCTCCTACAATGAGCAGTTCTTC	TRBV10-2	TRBD2	TRBJ2-1	.
CASSLGDRDQETQYF	TGTGCCAGCAGCTTGGGGGACAGGGACCAAGAGACCCAGTACTTC	TRBV5-8	TRBD1	TRBJ2-5	once
CASSYPRGASSYEQYF	TGTGCCAGCAGCTACCCCAGGGGAGCAAGCTCCTACGAGCAGTACTTC	TRBV13	.	TRBJ2-7	.
CASSLSGQLYEQYF	TGTGCCAGCAGCCTTTCGGGACAACTCTACGAGCAGTACTTC	TRBV7-2	.	TRBJ2-7	.
CASGPGQGADEQYF	TGCGCCAGTGGGCCGGGACAGGGGGCTGACGAGCAGTACTTC	TRBV5-1	TRBD1	TRBJ2-7	.
CASSPSRGSVGKLFF	TGTGCCAGCAGCCCAAGTCGGGGAAGCGTCGGAAAACTGTTTTTT	TRBV4-2	.	TRBJ1-4	.
CASSDRQGLEGYTF	TGTGCCAGCAGTGATCGACAGGGCCTTGAGGGCTACACCTTC	TRBV6-1	TRBD1	TRBJ1-2	.
CSVTEGEETQYF	TGCAGCGTTACTGAGGGAGAAGAGACCCAGTACTTC	TRBV29-1	.	TRBJ2-5	.
CAIKFSTGSEQYF	TGTGCCATCAAATTTAGTACAGGGAGCGAGCAGTACTTC	TRBV10-3	.	TRBJ2-7	.
CASSYGGGSSGEQYF	TGTGCCAGCAGTTACGGGGGCGGGAGCTCTGGCGAGCAGTACTTC	TRBV6-5	.	TRBJ2-7	.
CASSGAGEAYEQYF	TGTGCCAGCAGCGGAGCGGGAGAGGCCTACGAGCAGTACTTC	TRBV9	TRBD2	TRBJ2-7	.
CASSLVGQGVHEQYF	TGTGCCAGCAGCTTGGTAGGGCAGGGAGTACACGAGCAGTACTTC	TRBV5-6	.	TRBJ2-7	.
CASSDLGAGTTRETQYF	TGTGCCAGCAGCGACCTGGGGGCAGGGACTACCCGGGAGACCCAGTACTTC	TRBV5-6	.	TRBJ2-5	.
CASSNSGLAGQPQYF	TGTGCCAGTAGTAATTCGGGACTAGCGGGACAGCCCCAGTACTTC	TRBV19	TRBD2	TRBJ2-5	.
CASSVGTGTGYEQYF	TGTGCCAGCAGCGTAGGGACAGGGACAGGCTACGAGCAGTACTTC	TRBV5-4	TRBD1	TRBJ2-7	.
CASSNPGQGWNEQFF	TGTGCCAGCAGTAATCCGGGACAGGGGTGGAATGAGCAGTTCTTC	TRBV25-1	TRBD1	TRBJ2-1	.
CASSLFPGLNTDTQYF	TGTGCCAGCAGCCTTTTCCCTGGGCTAAACACAGATACGCAGTATTTT	TRBV7-9	.	TRBJ2-3	.
CASSVKLDSGQLLSNQETQYF	TGTGCCAGCAGCGTAAAGCTCGATTCGGGACAGTTACTCTCCAACCAAGAGACCCAGTACTTC	TRBV9	TRBD1	TRBJ2-5	.
CASSLWGNGETQYF	TGTGCCAGCAGCTTATGGGGGAACGGGGAGACCCAGTACTTC	TRBV7-2	.	TRBJ2-5	.
CASRSGSTEAFF	TGTGCCAGCAGATCGGGGAGTACTGAAGCTTTCTTT	TRBV25-1	.	TRBJ1-1	.
CASSPGTSGSIVTQYF	TGTGCCAGCAGCCCCGGGACTAGCGGGAGTATAGTTACGCAGTATTTT	TRBV7-8	TRBD2	TRBJ2-3	.
CASSRTGGRAKNIQYF	TGCGCCAGCAGCCGGACAGGGGGGAGAGCCAAAAACATTCAGTACTTC	TRBV5-1	TRBD1	TRBJ2-4	.